The source of this T cell receptor beta chain is a study of T cells in Graves' hyperthyroidism and ophthalmopathy. General observations from the study: Model-based prediction identified ophthalmopathy a median approximately 6 months prior to its onset.

Stable Graves' hyperthyroidism meant no ophthalmopathy progression within 18 months. TCR beta CDR3 region amplification was performed from RNA transcripts. The HTBI primer set served for first-round RT-PCR of the TCR CDR3. One entry per CDR3 protein, called by TCRdb with MiXCR from the multiplex PCR reads. This table holds approximately 590,000 distinct CDR3 sequences, roughly 50% found once. Of note for this clonotype: The antigen is unknown.

Germline V gene data show CDR1 as LNHNV and CDR2 as YYDKDF (reference sequence). The V gene lost 0 bases and the J gene lost 8 bases, with 13 bases spanning the gap. The CDR3 totals 14 residues. This receptor was taken from a woman aged 18-29 years with Graves' hyperthyroidism. Sequences were obtained from peripheral blood or thyroid tissue (not recorded which). The genes are TRBV15 and TRBJ1-2, with no clear D. The DNA of the CDR3 is TGTGCCACCAGCAGAGATTTGGCTAGGCGGGGCTACACCTTC. Residues: CATSRDLARRGYTF.